The T cell receptor (beta chain) under discussion was sequenced for a study of T cells in Graves' hyperthyroidism and ophthalmopathy (dated 2019 in TCRdb). With regard to the full study: To identify TCR V-J signatures that set the groups apart, the researchers used a discovery cohort of approximately 98 patients, made up of 43 with Graves' ophthalmopathy and about 55 with stable Graves' hyperthyroidism. Whether ophthalmopathy could be predicted prospectively was tested in an independent validation cohort made up of approximately 19 hyperthyroidism patients plus 17 patients who later progressed to ophthalmopathy. TCR Vbeta CDR3 sequencing of approximately 140 peripheral blood samples (roughly 41 ophthalmopathy, about 75 hyperthyroidism and roughly 17 progressor patients) is reported in the paper. The study also compared thyroid tissue and blood T-cell repertoires from about six Graves' hyperthyroidism patients. After blood sampling, hyperthyroidism patients were treated with methimazole at a starting dose of 30 mg daily, and ophthalmopathy patients were treated with high-dose intravenous methylprednisolone. The approximately 100 discovery patients were randomly split 7:3 into training and test sets. The investigation overall reported the following: In cross-validation, a model built on a 13 V-J signature told ophthalmopathy apart from stable hyperthyroidism with approximately 91% sensitivity and around 81% specificity, and in testing the same model reached 80%/75%. Most expanded thyroid clonotypes (frequency above 0.001) were also found in blood, which suggests that blood repertoires may mirror thyroid immune responses. In validation, the model predicted progression to ophthalmopathy with approximately 71% sensitivity and 72% to 85% specificity, a median of around six months before onset. No statistical method was used to set the sample size in advance, and investigators knew the group allocation.

This clonotype was seen many times. The antigen it binds to is not known. It has no much larger one-base neighbor in the sample; base qualities were not kept. The junction shows trimming of 6 bases on V and 2 bases on J, plus 20 bases between the germline ends. CDR1 DFQATT and CDR2 SNEGSKA were looked up in the germline V gene (reference sequence). Counted from cysteine to phenylalanine, this CDR3 has 15 amino acids. Only CDR3 DNA remains: 45 bases, in frame from the first base. The TCR beta CDR3 regions were amplified from RNA transcripts. The TCR CDR3 was subjected to a first round of RT-PCR using the HTBI primer set and the Qiagen OneStep RT-PCR kit. Libraries were constructed in a second round of multiplex PCR, after which size selection and purification were carried out. Sequencing of the libraries was done on an Illumina HiSeq2000 using paired-end 100 bp reads. As for the authors' bioinformatics: SOAPnuke was used to process the raw data, with reads discarded if the reads contained adapters or uncalled bases, had a mean Phred below 15, or lacked an exact constant-primer or identifier match. COPE v1.2.5 was used to merge the high-quality paired reads, and each unique nucleotide sequence was defined as a clonotype. Clonotypes were aligned to IMGT TRBV, TRBD and TRBJ reference segments using MiTCR v1.1. The analysis included only V-J combinations with a frequency above 0.0001, which together covered roughly 99% of the repertoires. A TCS score was defined as the ratio of F50 (clonal expansion) to E x V (chaos), with BLOSUM62-based TCRdist applied between CDR3 peptides within each V-J. Welch's t-statistics and random forest reduced roughly 500 V-J features to around 14, which were used in a naive Bayes classifier (R e1071). The Morisita-Horn index was used to measure how similar the thyroid and blood repertoires were. TCRdb passed the public sequencing reads through fastp at Q25 and MiXCR, retaining productive beta sequences. CDR3 protein sequences are deduplicated, and each keeps its most common genes and DNA. The V and J calls shown here were made by TCRdb, not taken from the authors' results. The sample has roughly 510,000 distinct CDR3 sequences on record, approximately 48% of them singletons. Jointly, the top ten make up 35% to 50% of the sample.

Exclusion was applied to patients with uncontrolled infections, other autoimmune diseases, pregnancy or lactation. Clinical symptoms, serum thyroxine and TRAb, thyroid ultrasound, and orbital computed tomography formed the basis for the diagnoses. Total RNA was extracted with Trizol reagent, and quality was checked on an Agilent 2100 Bioanalyzer. Rearrangement joined TRBV20-1 to TRBJ2-7; TRBD1 could be the D gene, as 6 bases match. The sample taken for sequencing was peripheral blood or thyroid tissue (not recorded which). This clonotype was obtained from an adult woman with Graves' disease, either hyperthyroidism or ophthalmopathy (not recorded which). The bases read TGCAGTGCCGACTCGACAGGAAAGTATACCTACGAGCAGTACTTC. It translates to CSADSTGKYTYEQYF.